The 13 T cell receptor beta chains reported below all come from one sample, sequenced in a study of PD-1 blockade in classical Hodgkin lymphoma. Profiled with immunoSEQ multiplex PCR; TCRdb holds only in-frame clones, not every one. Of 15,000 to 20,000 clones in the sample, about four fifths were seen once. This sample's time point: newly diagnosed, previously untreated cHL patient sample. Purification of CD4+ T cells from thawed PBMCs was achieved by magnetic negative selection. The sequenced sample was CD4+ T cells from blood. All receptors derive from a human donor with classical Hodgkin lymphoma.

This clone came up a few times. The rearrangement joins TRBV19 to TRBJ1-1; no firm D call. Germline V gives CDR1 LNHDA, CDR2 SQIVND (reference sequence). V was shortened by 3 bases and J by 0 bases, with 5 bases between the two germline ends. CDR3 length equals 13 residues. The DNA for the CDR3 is TGTGCCAGTAGTATTAAGATGAACACTGAAGCTTTCTTT. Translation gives CASSIKMNTEAFF.

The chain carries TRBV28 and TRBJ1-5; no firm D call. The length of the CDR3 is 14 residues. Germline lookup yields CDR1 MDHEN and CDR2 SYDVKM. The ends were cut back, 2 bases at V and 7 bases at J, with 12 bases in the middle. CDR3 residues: CASSLAQPTQPQHF. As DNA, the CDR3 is TGTGCCAGCAGTTTAGCACAGCCAACACAGCCCCAGCATTTT.

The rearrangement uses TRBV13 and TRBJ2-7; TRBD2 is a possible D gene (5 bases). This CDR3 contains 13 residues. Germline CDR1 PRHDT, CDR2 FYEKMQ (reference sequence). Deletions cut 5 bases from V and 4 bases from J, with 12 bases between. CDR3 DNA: TGTGCCAGCAGCCGCCGGGGAGTTTACGAGCAGTACTTC. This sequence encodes CASSRRGVYEQYF.

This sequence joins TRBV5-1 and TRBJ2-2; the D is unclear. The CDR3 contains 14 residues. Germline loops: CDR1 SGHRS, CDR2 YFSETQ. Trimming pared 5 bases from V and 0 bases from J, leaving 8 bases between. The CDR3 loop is CASSPASNTGELFF. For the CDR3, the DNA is TGCGCCAGCAGTCCCGCCTCGAACACCGGGGAGCTGTTTTTT.

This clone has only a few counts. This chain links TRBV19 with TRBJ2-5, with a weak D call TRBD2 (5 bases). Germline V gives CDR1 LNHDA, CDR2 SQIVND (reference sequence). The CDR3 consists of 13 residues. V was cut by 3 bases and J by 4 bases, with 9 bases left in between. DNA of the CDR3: TGTGCCAGTAGTATTGAGGGTCGAGAGACCCAGTACTTC. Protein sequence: CASSIEGRETQYF. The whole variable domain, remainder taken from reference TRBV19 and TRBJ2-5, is DGGITQSPKYLFRKEGQNVTLSCEQNLNHDAMYWYRQDPGQGLRLIYYSQIVNDFQKGDIAEGYSVSREKKESFPLTVTSAQKNPTAFYLCASSIEGRETQYFGPGTRLLVL.

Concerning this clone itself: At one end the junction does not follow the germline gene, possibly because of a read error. As DNA, the CDR3 is TGTGCCAGTAGTATCCTGGGCAGCCTTTTTATCTTC. The encoded protein is CASSILGSLFIF. This sequence joins TRBV19 and TRBJ1-2, with D unclear. This CDR3 spans 12 amino acids. CDR1 LNHDA and CDR2 SQIVND come from the germline V gene (reference sequence).

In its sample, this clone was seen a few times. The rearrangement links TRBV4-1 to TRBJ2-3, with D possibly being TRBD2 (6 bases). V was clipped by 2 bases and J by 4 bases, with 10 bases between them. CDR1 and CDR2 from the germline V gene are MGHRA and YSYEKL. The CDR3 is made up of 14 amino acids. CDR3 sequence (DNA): TGCGCCAGCAGCCAACGGGAGTACCCAGATACGCAGTATTTT. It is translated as CASSQREYPDTQYF.

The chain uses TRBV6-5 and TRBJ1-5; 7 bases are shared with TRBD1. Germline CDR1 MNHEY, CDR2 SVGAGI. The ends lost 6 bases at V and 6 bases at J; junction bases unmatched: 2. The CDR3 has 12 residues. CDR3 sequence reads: CASSQGGQPQHF. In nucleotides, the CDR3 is TGTGCCAGCAGCCAGGGGGGTCAGCCCCAGCATTTT.

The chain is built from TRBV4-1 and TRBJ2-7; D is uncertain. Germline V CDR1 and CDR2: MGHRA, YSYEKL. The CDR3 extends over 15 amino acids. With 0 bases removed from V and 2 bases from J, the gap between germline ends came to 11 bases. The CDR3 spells CASSQEWAVTYEQYF. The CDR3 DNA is TGCGCCAGCAGCCAAGAATGGGCGGTCACCTACGAGCAGTACTTC.

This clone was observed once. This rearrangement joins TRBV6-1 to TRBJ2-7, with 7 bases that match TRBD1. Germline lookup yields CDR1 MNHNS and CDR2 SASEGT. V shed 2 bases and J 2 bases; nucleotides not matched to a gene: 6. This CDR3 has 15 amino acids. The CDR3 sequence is CASSELTTGTYEQYF. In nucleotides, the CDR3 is TGTGCCAGCAGTGAACTAACGACAGGGACCTACGAGCAGTACTTC.

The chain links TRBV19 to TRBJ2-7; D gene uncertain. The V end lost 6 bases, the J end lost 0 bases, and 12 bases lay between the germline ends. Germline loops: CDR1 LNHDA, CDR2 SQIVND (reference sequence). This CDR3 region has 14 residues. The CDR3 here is CASRLTLNSYEQYF. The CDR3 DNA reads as TGTGCCAGTAGATTGACTCTCAACTCCTACGAGCAGTACTTC.

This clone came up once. This chain's CDR3 is CASSRRVSGTLRTDTQYF. In nucleotides, the CDR3 is TGTGCCAGCAGCCGTCGGGTTAGCGGGACCCTCCGCACAGATACGCAGTATTTT. The gene calls are TRBV7-8 and TRBJ2-3; 8 bases align to TRBD2. The germline gives CDR1 SGHVS, CDR2 FQNEAQ. Trimming took 5 bases from V and 1 from J; bases not matched to a gene: 14. This CDR3 spans 18 amino acids.

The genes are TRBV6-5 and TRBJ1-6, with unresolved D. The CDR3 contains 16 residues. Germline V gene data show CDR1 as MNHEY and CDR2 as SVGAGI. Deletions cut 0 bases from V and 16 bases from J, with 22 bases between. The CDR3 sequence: CASSYSTDPPLTPLHF. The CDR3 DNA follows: TGTGCCAGCAGTTACTCGACCGACCCTCCCCTGACCCCGCTCCACTTT.